This TCR beta chain was sequenced in a study of blood T cell repertoires in COVID-19. Assay: immunoSEQ multiplex PCR; the TCRdb copy retains only in-frame clones and omits some. The sample consists of 300,000 to 400,000 clones, more than 85% of them appearing once. The germline V gene encodes CDR1 SGHNT and CDR2 YYREEE (reference sequence). The CDR3 is 14 amino acids. V was pared by 9 bases and J by 4 bases, with 6 bases of the junction left unmatched. The sample was peripheral blood. The TCR was taken from a human donor in a cohort sampled during active COVID-19. This chain uses TRBV5-4 with TRBJ1-5, with 11 nucleotides matching TRBD1. In DNA form, the CDR3 reads TGTGCCACCGGGGACAGGGGGTTAAATCAGCCCCAGCATTTT. This sequence encodes CATGDRGLNQPQHF.